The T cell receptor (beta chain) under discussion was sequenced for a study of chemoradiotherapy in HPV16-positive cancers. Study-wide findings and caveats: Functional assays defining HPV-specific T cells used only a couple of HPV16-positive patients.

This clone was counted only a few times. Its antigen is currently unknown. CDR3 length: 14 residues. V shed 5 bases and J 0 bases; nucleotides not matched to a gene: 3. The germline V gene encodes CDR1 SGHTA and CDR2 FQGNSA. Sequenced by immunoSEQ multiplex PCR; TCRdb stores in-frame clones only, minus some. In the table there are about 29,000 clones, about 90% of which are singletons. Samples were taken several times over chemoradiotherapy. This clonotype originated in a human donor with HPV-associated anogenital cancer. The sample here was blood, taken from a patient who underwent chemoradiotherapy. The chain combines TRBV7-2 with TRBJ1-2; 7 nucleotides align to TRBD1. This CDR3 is CASSPGTANYGYTF. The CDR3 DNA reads TGTGCCAGCAGCCCAGGGACAGCTAACTATGGCTACACCTTC.